This entry lists 20 T cell receptor beta chains sequenced from one sample in a study of cytomegalovirus exposure and HLA in healthy donors. With 60 Vbeta and 13 Jbeta primers, the PCR was carried out. This table comes from immunoSEQ multiplex PCR, and its TCRdb copy is limited to in-frame clones, with some not included. Its table records 45,000 to 50,000 clones. Sequencing input: PBMCs. The receptor source for this set is a male donor in good health and CMV-seronegative.

The rearrangement joins TRBV7-9 to TRBJ1-2; 10 bases line up with TRBD1. CDR3 size: 15 residues. Germline CDR1 SEHNR, CDR2 FQNEAQ (reference sequence). Trimming at V came to 6 bases and at J to 2 bases, leaving 6 bases not matched to a gene. The CDR3 protein is CASRPDRGLNYGYTF. The CDR3 nucleotides are TGTGCCAGCAGACCCGACAGGGGGCTCAACTATGGCTACACCTTC.

The gene calls are TRBV7-2 and TRBJ2-3; TRBD1 is a possible D gene (5 bases). With 1 base removed from V and 6 bases from J, the gap between germline ends came to 14 bases. Germline V gene data show CDR1 as SGHTA and CDR2 as FQGNSA. The CDR3 covers 15 residues. The CDR3 sequence is CASSLVRAVGDTQYF. The CDR3 DNA reads TGTGCCAGCAGCTTAGTCAGGGCCGTGGGGGATACGCAGTATTTT.

CDR3 in amino acids: CASSSAGDRGYHEQYF. The DNA of the CDR3 is TGCGCCAGCAGCTCCGCGGGCGACAGGGGGTACCACGAGCAGTACTTC. V gene TRBV5-1 combines with J gene TRBJ2-7, with 9 nucleotides matching TRBD1. The V and J ends lost 3 bases and 5 bases, in that order; junction bases with no gene match: 12. The CDR3 covers 16 residues. Germline V gives CDR1 SGHRS, CDR2 YFSETQ.

About this clone: The CDR3 end shows no conserved phenylalanine or tryptophan, and so a read error is likely. No DNA is shown, since the ends of the CDR3 on it are uncertain; the CDR3 is the one TCRdb lists. The chain uses TRBV20-1 and TRBJ1-6. Germline assignment: CDR1 DFQATT and CDR2 SNEGSKA (reference sequence). Including both end residues, the CDR3 is 11 amino acids long. This CDR3 is CSARGGSSVSI.

The chain employs TRBV5-1 and TRBJ1-5; 7 bases are shared with TRBD1. In germline, CDR1 is SGHRS, CDR2 YFSETQ. The J segment lost 0 bases and the V segment lost 6 bases, leaving 18 bases of the junction unmatched. CDR3 length: 19 amino acids. As DNA, the CDR3 is TGCGCCAGCAACCAAAATGGGGCAGGGGGGACGGATAGCAATCAGCCCCAGCATTTT. Protein: CASNQNGAGGTDSNQPQHF.

This chain links TRBV30 with TRBJ1-2; a weak D match, TRBD1 (6 bases). Germline V gene data show CDR1 as GTSNPN and CDR2 as SVGIG (reference sequence). Trimming pared 4 bases from V and 0 bases from J, leaving 15 bases between. The CDR3 sequence is 15 residues long. This CDR3 reads CAWIGRDTTNYGYTF. The CDR3, as DNA: TGTGCCTGGATCGGACGGGACACCACTAACTATGGCTACACCTTC.

V and J are TRBV30 and TRBJ2-3, with a weak D call TRBD1 (6 bases). CDR1 and CDR2 (germline): GTSNPN, SVGIG (reference sequence). The CDR3 is 14 amino acids. The germline V and J ends were trimmed by 2 bases and 3 bases, with 12 bases remaining between them. The CDR3 loop is CAWSFRGGTDTQYF. As DNA, the CDR3 is TGTGCCTGGAGTTTCAGGGGCGGTACAGATACGCAGTATTTT.

The chain employs TRBV7-6 and TRBJ2-5; no firm D call. CDR3 length equals 12 residues. Trimming removed 5 bases from V and 5 bases from J, with 9 bases in between. CDR1 and CDR2 (germline): SGHVS, FNYEAQ. CDR3 in DNA: TGTGCCAGCAGCGGCCTCACGGAGACCCAGTACTTC. This codes for CASSGLTETQYF.

The J gene is TRBJ2-3, the V gene TRBV5-1, with 12 bases that match TRBD2. Germline trimming cut 0 bases from V and 4 bases from J; bases unmatched to any gene: 6. CDR1 is SGHRS, CDR2 YFSETQ, per germline. The length of the CDR3 is 17 residues. CDR3 residues: CASSLGASGGASDTQYF. The CDR3 DNA is TGCGCCAGCAGCTTGGGTGCTAGCGGGGGGGCATCAGATACGCAGTATTTT.

CDR3 bases: TGTGCCAGCTCACCAGCAGGGGTTGATGGCTACACCTTC. Protein: CASSPAGVDGYTF. The chain recombines TRBV18 with TRBJ1-2; tentative D call: TRBD1 (6 bases). Germline V gives CDR1 KGHSH, CDR2 LQKENI. The CDR3 loop spans 13 amino acids. V lost 2 bases, J lost 6 bases, and 10 bases lay in between.

The chain recombines TRBV5-4 with TRBJ2-3; 8 nucleotides agree with TRBD1. This CDR3 is 15 amino acids long. CDR1 SGHNT and CDR2 YYREEE come from the germline V gene (reference sequence). Germline trimming cut 1 base from V and 1 base from J; bases unmatched to any gene: 2. Here the CDR3 reads CASSLQGAGTDTQYF. The CDR3, as DNA: TGTGCCAGCAGCTTGCAGGGGGCCGGCACAGATACGCAGTATTTT.

This rearrangement joins TRBV7-3 to TRBJ2-2; 14 nucleotides match TRBD2. Germline V gene sequence: CDR1 SGHTA, CDR2 FQGTGA. Trimming at V came to 4 bases and at J to 7 bases, leaving 5 bases not matched to a gene. This CDR3 has 16 residues. In DNA form, the CDR3 reads TGTGCCAGCAGCTCGGGACTAGCGGGGGTTGGCGGGGAGCTGTTTTTT. Protein sequence: CASSSGLAGVGGELFF.

The chain recombines TRBV6-5 with TRBJ2-1; D is perhaps TRBD2 (7 bases). Germline V gives CDR1 MNHEY, CDR2 SVGAGI. There are 14 residues in the CDR3. V was cut by 6 bases and J by 6 bases, with 15 bases left in between. The CDR3 coding sequence is TGTGCCAGCAGCTCCGGACTAGGGGGCAATGAGCAGTTCTTC. Protein sequence: CASSSGLGGNEQFF.

The rearrangement links TRBV2 to TRBJ1-6; D call uncertain. The length of the CDR3 is 13 residues. V lost 8 bases and J 8 bases, leaving 13 bases between the germline ends. Germline V gene lookup returns CDR1 SNHLY and CDR2 FYNNEI. The DNA for the CDR3 is TGTGCCAGCCGGCGGGTGGGCTATTCACCCCTCCACTTT. It codes for CASRRVGYSPLHF. Complete variable domain (other parts from reference TRBV2 and TRBJ1-6): EPEVTQTPSHQVTQMGQEVILRCVPISNHLYFYWYRQILGQKVEFLVSFYNNEISEKSEIFDDQFSVERPDGSNFTLKIRSTKLEDSAMYFCASRRVGYSPLHFGNGTRLTVT.

The rearrangement uses TRBV29-1 and TRBJ1-2; TRBD1 matches 9 bases. The V gene end was trimmed by 3 bases and the J gene end by 7 bases; junction bases not matched to a gene: 6. The V gene's germline CDR1 is SQVTM and CDR2 ANQGSEA. CDR3 length equals 13 residues. The CDR3, as DNA: TGCAGCGTTGAGGACAGGGGCGGATTTGGCTACACCTTC. It is translated as CSVEDRGGFGYTF.

The chain is built from TRBV29-1 and TRBJ1-2; 9 nucleotides match TRBD1. Germline trimming cut 7 bases from V and 8 bases from J; bases unmatched to any gene: 14. This CDR3 is built from 14 residues. CDR1 is SQVTM and CDR2 is ANQGSEA in the germline V gene. CDR3 in DNA: TGCAGCGCCAATTCTAGGGACAGGGACTTCGGCTACACCTTC. Its protein is CSANSRDRDFGYTF.

This chain uses TRBV27 with TRBJ1-2; 8 positions agree with TRBD1. CDR3 length equals 13 residues. The V gene's germline CDR1 is MNHEY and CDR2 SMNVEV (reference sequence). V lost 3 bases and J lost 4; bases outside the gene matches: 1. This CDR3 is CASSFTGGYGYTF. Written as DNA, the CDR3 is TGTGCCAGCAGTTTTACAGGGGGCTATGGCTACACCTTC.

The V and J genes are TRBV7-2 and TRBJ2-2; 14 bases align to TRBD2. Germline trimming cut 4 bases from V and 6 bases from J; bases unmatched to any gene: 4. The CDR3 contains 16 residues. CDR1 and CDR2 from the germline V gene are SGHTA and FQGNSA. CDR3 coding DNA: TGTGCCAGCAGCTCCAAGACTAGCGGGGGGGCCGGGGAGCTGTTTTTT. Its translation is CASSSKTSGGAGELFF.

The chain has TRBV5-1 and TRBJ1-2; TRBD1 aligns across 9 bases. Germline trimming cut 0 bases from V and 12 bases from J; bases unmatched to any gene: 12. Germline V CDR1 and CDR2: SGHRS, YFSETQ. The CDR3 extends over 15 amino acids. In nucleotides, the CDR3 is TGCGCCAGCAGCTTGGCCACCGGGACAGGGAGGAGAGACACCTTC. Protein: CASSLATGTGRRDTF.

CDR3 sequence reads: CASSVDSGVGGYTF. The CDR3 nucleotides are TGTGCCAGCAGCGTAGATTCCGGGGTGGGTGGCTACACCTTC. The chain uses TRBV9 and TRBJ1-2, with D unresolved. This CDR3 is 14 amino acids long. V shed 0 bases and J shed 7 bases, with 13 bases lying between them. Germline V gene lookup returns CDR1 SGDLS and CDR2 YYNGEE.